This entry concerns a single T cell receptor beta chain. The antigen remains undetermined. This sample is drawn from a study of T cells after yellow fever vaccination. Overall study results and limits: Only a small proportion of the clonotypes turned up in both the CD4 and the CD8 compartments, likely arising from convergent recombination. Most clones from primary vaccination resurfaced after the booster (about 95% CD4, 88% CD8).

V was trimmed by 0 bases and J by 5 bases, leaving 17 bases between them. Germline loops: CDR1 SGHRS, CDR2 YFSETQ. The CDR3 runs 16 residues. Using its own MiXCR run on the 5' RACE reads, TCRdb lists one record per CDR3 protein. The sample gives about 580,000 distinct CDR3 sequences, roughly 17% of which show up once; roughly 17% is in the top ten. This chain uses TRBV5-1 with TRBJ2-5; D gene ambiguous. The specimen was PBMCs, collected 5 to 6 days after the first yellow fever vaccination. The sequence was obtained from a man aged 18 to 35 who received the YFV17D yellow fever vaccine. The CDR3 is CASSLGAQNRRETQYF. The DNA for the CDR3 is TGCGCCAGCAGCTTGGGCGCTCAGAACCGTCGGGAGACCCAGTACTTC.